A selection of T cell receptor beta chains follows, all from one sample in a study of blood T cell repertoires in COVID-19. Profiling relied on immunoSEQ multiplex PCR, and the TCRdb table lists in-frame clones only, not all of them. The data hold roughly 250,000 clones, with more than 60% observed a single time. Sequencing used peripheral blood. These receptors were taken from a woman aged 40 to 55 with active or convalescent COVID-19. CDR3s include the opening cysteine and the closing phenylalanine or tryptophan. The D gene is left open where the match is weak. Clone size appears in some rows only: once, few, many, or a class for an expanded clone.

J: TRBJ2-6
V: TRBV5-1
size: few
D: -
DNA: TGCGCCAGCAGCTTGGAGCAGGGGAGAGGGATTAGAGCCAACGTCCTGACTTTC
CDR3: CASSLEQGRGIRANVLTF

J: TRBJ1-6
V: TRBV19
size: once
D: -
DNA: TGTGCCAGTAGTATACAGGGGCCTTATAATTCACCCCTCCACTTT
CDR3: CASSIQGPYNSPLHF

J: TRBJ2-4
V: TRBV6-7
size: once
D: TRBD2
DNA: TGTGCCAGCAGTTACTCGGTAGCGGGGGGGCACGAGGCCAAAAACATTCAGTACTTC
CDR3: CASSYSVAGGHEAKNIQYF

J: TRBJ1-2
V: TRBV9
size: -
D: TRBD1
DNA: TGTGCCAGCAGCACCCGGGACAGGGGGCTTGGCTACACCTTC
CDR3: CASSTRDRGLGYTF

J: TRBJ1-2
V: TRBV6-5
size: -
D: -
DNA: TGTGCCAGCAGTTACTCTACCGACGGGGGGGATTATGGCTACACCTTC
CDR3: CASSYSTDGGDYGYTF

J: TRBJ2-3
V: TRBV18
size: -
D: -
DNA: TGTGCCAGCTCAGAGGACTACACAGATACGCAGTATTTT
CDR3: CASSEDYTDTQYF

J: TRBJ2-1
V: TRBV5-1
size: -
D: -
DNA: TGCGCCAGCAGCCTTGTGTACAATGAGCAGTTCTTC
CDR3: CASSLVYNEQFF

J: TRBJ1-5
V: TRBV6-1
size: -
D: -
DNA: TGTGCCAGCAGTGAGGAACAGGCACCTCAGCCCCAGCATTTT
CDR3: CASSEEQAPQPQHF

J: TRBJ2-1
V: TRBV7-9
size: -
D: TRBD1
DNA: TGTGCCAGCAGCCGGACAGGAGAAGAGGGTGAGCAGTTCTTC
CDR3: CASSRTGEEGEQFF

J: TRBJ2-7
V: TRBV29-1
size: -
D: TRBD1
DNA: TGCAGCGTTCTGGGACAGGGTTACGAGCAGTACTTC
CDR3: CSVLGQGYEQYF

J: TRBJ1-1
V: TRBV10-1
size: few
D: -
DNA: TGCGCCAGCAGTGTTACTCTGAACACTGAAGCTTTCTTT
CDR3: CASSVTLNTEAFF

J: TRBJ2-2
V: TRBV3-1/TRBV3-2
size: -
D: -
DNA: TGTGCCAGCAGCAACCGTAGAACCGGGGAGCTGTTTTTT
CDR3: CASSNRRTGELFF

J: TRBJ2-7
V: TRBV13
size: -
D: -
DNA: TGTGCCAGCAGCTTAGGAGCAAGATTAAACTACGAGCAGTACTTC
CDR3: CASSLGARLNYEQYF

J: TRBJ2-3
V: TRBV19
size: -
D: TRBD2
DNA: TGTGCCAGTAGTCTTCAGCGGGGGGGCACAGATACGCAGTATTTT
CDR3: CASSLQRGGTDTQYF

J: TRBJ1-2
V: TRBV5-6
size: -
D: -
DNA: TGTGCCAGCAGCTTGTCAGGGAACTATGGCTACACCTTC
CDR3: CASSLSGNYGYTF

J: TRBJ1-3
V: TRBV6-5
size: -
D: -
DNA: TGTGCCAGCAGTTACTCGTCAACTGGAAACACCATATATTTT
CDR3: CASSYSSTGNTIYF

J: TRBJ2-1
V: TRBV5-4
size: -
D: TRBD2
DNA: TGTGCCAGCAGCAACGGACTAGCGGACAACAATGAGCAGTTCTTC
CDR3: CASSNGLADNNEQFF

J: TRBJ1-1
V: TRBV5-1
size: -
D: -
DNA: TGCGCCAGCAGCCGAGACCTCCACGGGTGGAACACTGAAGCTTTCTTT
CDR3: CASSRDLHGWNTEAFF

J: TRBJ1-5
V: TRBV5-1
size: -
D: TRBD1
DNA: TGCGCCAGCAGCTTGGTAACGGACAGGGGAAACAATCAGCCCCAGCATTTT
CDR3: CASSLVTDRGNNQPQHF

J: TRBJ1-2
V: TRBV10-1
size: -
D: -
DNA: TGCGCCACCCGAGAGGACGAGCGGAGAGGCTATGGCTACACCTTC
CDR3: CATREDERRGYGYTF

J: TRBJ2-5
V: TRBV5-1
size: -
D: TRBD1
DNA: TGCGCCAGCAGCTCCCGGACAGGGCAGGGGGAGACCCAGTACTTC
CDR3: CASSSRTGQGETQYF

J: TRBJ2-2
V: TRBV12-3/TRBV12-4
size: -
D: -
DNA: TGTGCCAGCTCCGGGAACACCGGGGAGCTGTTTTTT
CDR3: CASSGNTGELFF

J: TRBJ1-1
V: TRBV5-5
size: -
D: TRBD1
DNA: TGTGCCAGCAGCTTGGAGGGGACAGGGGTCCTCACTGAAGCTTTCTTT
CDR3: CASSLEGTGVLTEAFF

J: TRBJ2-1
V: TRBV5-1
size: -
D: TRBD2
DNA: TGCGCCAGCAGCCCCGGGGGGTCAAGCAATGAGCAGTTCTTC
CDR3: CASSPGGSSNEQFF

J: TRBJ2-7
V: TRBV27
size: -
D: TRBD2
DNA: TGTGCCAGCAGTTTAAGTGGCGGGGGGTCGTCCTACGAGCAGTACTTC
CDR3: CASSLSGGGSSYEQYF

J: TRBJ1-4
V: TRBV28
size: -
D: TRBD1
DNA: TGTGCCAGCTCTTCGTACAGGGGTACTAATGAAAAACTGTTTTTT
CDR3: CASSSYRGTNEKLFF

J: TRBJ1-5
V: TRBV19
size: -
D: -
DNA: TGTGCCAGTAGTGTAGCCGTAATCAATCAGCCCCAGCATTTT
CDR3: CASSVAVINQPQHF

J: TRBJ1-4
V: TRBV9
size: -
D: -
DNA: TGTGCCAGCAGCAGTCAGGGTCGCGCTAATGAAAAACTGTTTTTT
CDR3: CASSSQGRANEKLFF

J: TRBJ2-7
V: TRBV10-2
size: -
D: -
DNA: TGCGCCAGCAGTGAGGGCACGGGACTCATCACAACAAACGAGCAGTACTTC
CDR3: CASSEGTGLITTNEQYF

J: TRBJ1-2
V: TRBV6-5
size: -
D: TRBD1
DNA: TGTGCCAGCAGGGTCGACAGGGACTATGGCTACACCTTC
CDR3: CASRVDRDYGYTF

J: TRBJ2-1
V: TRBV5-1
size: once
D: -
DNA: TGCGCCAGCAGCTTGTTTAACTCCTACAATGAGCAGTTCTTC
CDR3: CASSLFNSYNEQFF

J: TRBJ1-2
V: TRBV19
size: -
D: -
DNA: TGTGCCACCACGGGGGAGTCGCGTGGCTACACCTTC
CDR3: CATTGESRGYTF

J: TRBJ1-4
V: TRBV10-3
size: -
D: -
DNA: TGTGCCATCAAGGGACTAAATGAAAAACTGTTTTTT
CDR3: CAIKGLNEKLFF

J: TRBJ2-3
V: TRBV25-1
size: -
D: TRBD2
DNA: TGTGCCAGCAGTGAATATTCCGGCGGGGGGGGGACAGATACGCAGTATTTT
CDR3: CASSEYSGGGGTDTQYF

J: TRBJ1-5
V: TRBV19
size: -
D: TRBD1
DNA: TGTGCCAGTAACCCTGTTGACAGGGGAACCAATCAGCCCCAGCATTTT
CDR3: CASNPVDRGTNQPQHF

J: TRBJ1-6
V: TRBV19
size: -
D: TRBD1
DNA: TGTGCCAGTAGTATAGACGGGACAGGATATTCACCCCTCCACTTT
CDR3: CASSIDGTGYSPLHF

J: TRBJ1-1
V: TRBV19
size: -
D: TRBD1
DNA: TGTGCCAGTAGTACCCCAGGGGGCACTGAAGCTTTCTTT
CDR3: CASSTPGGTEAFF

J: TRBJ1-4
V: TRBV4-2
size: -
D: TRBD1
DNA: TGTGCCAGCAGCCAAAATTCACAGGGGCTCAAACTGTTTTTT
CDR3: CASSQNSQGLKLFF

J: TRBJ2-4
V: TRBV7-9
size: -
D: -
DNA: TGTGCCAGCAGCTTAGGTCAGGGTCAGGGGAGAGACATTCAGTACTTC
CDR3: CASSLGQGQGRDIQYF

J: TRBJ1-1
V: TRBV11-1
size: -
D: -
DNA: TGTGCCAGCAGCTCATCCTACAGCGGAGGTGAAGCTTTCTTT
CDR3: CASSSSYSGGEAFF

J: TRBJ1-5
V: TRBV10-1
size: -
D: -
DNA: TGCGCCAGCAGTGCCCCCTTCGGCAATCAGCCCCAGCATTTT
CDR3: CASSAPFGNQPQHF

J: TRBJ1-2
V: TRBV27
size: few
D: -
DNA: TGTGCCAGCAGTCCCCTCCCCGGTGACTATGGCTACACCTTC
CDR3: CASSPLPGDYGYTF

J: TRBJ1-4
V: TRBV7-9
size: -
D: -
DNA: TGTGCCAGCAGACCGTTCGGTGCAACTAATGAAAAACTGTTTTTT
CDR3: CASRPFGATNEKLFF

J: TRBJ2-2
V: TRBV10-1
size: -
D: -
DNA: TGCGCCAGCAGCGGGGTTGGCGGGGAGCTGTTTTTT
CDR3: CASSGVGGELFF

J: TRBJ1-6
V: TRBV28
size: -
D: TRBD1
DNA: TGTGCCAGCAGTCCCGAGGGACAGGGTTATTCACCCCTCCACTTT
CDR3: CASSPEGQGYSPLHF

J: TRBJ1-5
V: TRBV28
size: -
D: TRBD1
DNA: TGTGCCAGCAGGGGGGGGACAGGCGAGGAATGGACCCAGCATTTT
CDR3: CASRGGTGEEWTQHF

J: TRBJ2-7
V: TRBV10-3
size: -
D: TRBD1
DNA: TGTGCCATCAGGAGTGGACAGGGGGCCGACGAGCAGTACTTC
CDR3: CAIRSGQGADEQYF

J: TRBJ1-4
V: TRBV28
size: -
D: TRBD1
DNA: TGTGCCAGCTTGGGACAGTTTAATGAAAAACTGTTTTTT
CDR3: CASLGQFNEKLFF

J: TRBJ2-3
V: TRBV4-1
size: -
D: -
DNA: TGCGCCAGCAGCCAAGACGGGTCGCTTGCAGATACGCAGTATTTT
CDR3: CASSQDGSLADTQYF

J: TRBJ2-5
V: TRBV5-1
size: few
D: -
DNA: TGCGCCAGCAGCGATCAGGCGGGTATAGAGACCCAGTACTTC
CDR3: CASSDQAGIETQYF

J: TRBJ1-1
V: TRBV29-1
size: -
D: -
DNA: TGCAGCGGATTCAGGGACTTGAACACTGAAGCTTTCTTT
CDR3: CSGFRDLNTEAFF

J: TRBJ2-3
V: TRBV7-6
size: -
D: -
DNA: TGTGCCAGCAGCCTAATGTCCGGTCTGAGCACAGATACGCAGTATTTT
CDR3: CASSLMSGLSTDTQYF

J: TRBJ1-3
V: TRBV28
size: -
D: -
DNA: TGTGCCAGCACCGTACAGGGCCTGAGCTCTGGAAACACCATATATTTT
CDR3: CASTVQGLSSGNTIYF

J: TRBJ1-1
V: TRBV19
size: once
D: TRBD1
DNA: TGTGCCAGTACTTGGAACAGGGGGGATACTGAAGCTTTCTTT
CDR3: CASTWNRGDTEAFF

J: TRBJ1-1
V: TRBV29-1
size: -
D: -
DNA: TGCAGCGTTTTTGGCAGTCTTTACGGGAGGAACACTGAAGCTTTCTTT
CDR3: CSVFGSLYGRNTEAFF

J: TRBJ1-6
V: TRBV25-1
size: -
D: -
DNA: TGTGCCAGCAGTGAGATGTCAGAGGGCTCCTATAATTCACCCCTCCACTTT
CDR3: CASSEMSEGSYNSPLHF